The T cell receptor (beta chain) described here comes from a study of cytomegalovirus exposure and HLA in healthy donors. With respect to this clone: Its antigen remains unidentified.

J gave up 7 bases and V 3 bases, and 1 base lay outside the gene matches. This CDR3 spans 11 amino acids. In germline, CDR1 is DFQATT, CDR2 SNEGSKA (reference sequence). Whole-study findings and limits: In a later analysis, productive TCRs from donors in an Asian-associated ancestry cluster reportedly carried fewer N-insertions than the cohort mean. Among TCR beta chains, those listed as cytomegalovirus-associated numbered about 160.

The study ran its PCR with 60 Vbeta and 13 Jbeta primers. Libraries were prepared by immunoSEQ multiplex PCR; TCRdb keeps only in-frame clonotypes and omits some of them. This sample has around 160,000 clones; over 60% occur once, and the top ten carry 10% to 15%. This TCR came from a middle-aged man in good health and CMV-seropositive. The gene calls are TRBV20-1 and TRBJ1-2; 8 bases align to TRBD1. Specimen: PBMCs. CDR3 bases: TGCAGTGCTAGGGGGACAGGTGGCTACACCTTC. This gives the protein CSARGTGGYTF.